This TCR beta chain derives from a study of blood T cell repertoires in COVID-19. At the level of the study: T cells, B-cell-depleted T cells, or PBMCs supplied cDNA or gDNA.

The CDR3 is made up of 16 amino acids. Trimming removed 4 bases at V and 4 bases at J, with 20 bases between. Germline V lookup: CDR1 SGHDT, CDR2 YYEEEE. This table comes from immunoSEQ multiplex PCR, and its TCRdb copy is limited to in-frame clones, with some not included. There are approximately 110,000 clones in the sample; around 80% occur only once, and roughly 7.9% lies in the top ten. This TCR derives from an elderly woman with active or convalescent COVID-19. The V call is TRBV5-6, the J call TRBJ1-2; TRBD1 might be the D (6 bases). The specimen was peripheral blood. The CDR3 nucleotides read TGTGCCAGCAGCCTCGATGGGGAGGGGGTGCGCTATGGCTACACCTTC. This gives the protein CASSLDGEGVRYGYTF.